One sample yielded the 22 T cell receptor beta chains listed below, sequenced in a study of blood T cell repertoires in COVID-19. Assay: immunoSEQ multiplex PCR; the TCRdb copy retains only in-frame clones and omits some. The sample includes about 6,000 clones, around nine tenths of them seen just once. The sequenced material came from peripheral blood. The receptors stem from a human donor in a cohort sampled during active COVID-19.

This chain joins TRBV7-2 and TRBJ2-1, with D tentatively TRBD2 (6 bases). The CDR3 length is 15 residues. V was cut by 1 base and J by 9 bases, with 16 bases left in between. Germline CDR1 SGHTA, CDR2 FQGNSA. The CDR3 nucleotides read TGTGCCAGCAGCTTAGGGCGGGGCCGGGGCAGTGAGCAGTTCTTC. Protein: CASSLGRGRGSEQFF. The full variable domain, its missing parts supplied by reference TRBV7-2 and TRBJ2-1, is GAGVSQSPSNKVTEKGKDVELRCDPISGHTALYWYRQSLGQGLEFLIYFQGNSAPDKSGLPSDRFSAERTGGSVSTLTIQRTQQEDSAVYLCASSLGRGRGSEQFFGPGTRLTVL.

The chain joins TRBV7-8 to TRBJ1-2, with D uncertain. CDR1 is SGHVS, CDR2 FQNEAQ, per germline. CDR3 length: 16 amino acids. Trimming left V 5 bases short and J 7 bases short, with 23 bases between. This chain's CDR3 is CASSPVGLAAISGYTF. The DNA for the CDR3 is TGTGCCAGCAGCCCCGTGGGTCTGGCGGCCATATCTGGCTACACCTTC.

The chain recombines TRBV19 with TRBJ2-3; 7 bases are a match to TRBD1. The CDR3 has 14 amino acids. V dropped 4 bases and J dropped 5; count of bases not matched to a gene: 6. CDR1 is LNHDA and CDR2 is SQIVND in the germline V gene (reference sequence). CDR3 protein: CASSKTGFGDTQYF. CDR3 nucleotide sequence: TGTGCCAGTAGTAAGACAGGGTTTGGAGATACGCAGTATTTT.

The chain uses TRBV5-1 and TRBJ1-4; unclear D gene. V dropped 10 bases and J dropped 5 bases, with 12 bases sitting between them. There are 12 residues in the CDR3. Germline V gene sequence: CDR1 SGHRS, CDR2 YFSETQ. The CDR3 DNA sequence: TGCGCCTCGTCCCCCGGGAATGAAAAACTGTTTTTT. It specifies CASSPGNEKLFF.

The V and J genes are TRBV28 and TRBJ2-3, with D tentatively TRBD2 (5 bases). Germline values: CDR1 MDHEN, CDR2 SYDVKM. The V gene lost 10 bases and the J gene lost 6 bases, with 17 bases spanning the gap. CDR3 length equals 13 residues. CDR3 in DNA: TGTGCCACCCGTATCCCCACGGGGGATACGCAGTATTTT. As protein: CATRIPTGDTQYF.

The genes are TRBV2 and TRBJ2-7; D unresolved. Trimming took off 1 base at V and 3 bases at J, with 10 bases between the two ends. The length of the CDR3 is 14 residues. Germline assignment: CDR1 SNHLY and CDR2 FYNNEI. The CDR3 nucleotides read TGTGCCAGCAGTGAAGGGCTCAAATTCTACGAGCAGTACTTC. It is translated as CASSEGLKFYEQYF.

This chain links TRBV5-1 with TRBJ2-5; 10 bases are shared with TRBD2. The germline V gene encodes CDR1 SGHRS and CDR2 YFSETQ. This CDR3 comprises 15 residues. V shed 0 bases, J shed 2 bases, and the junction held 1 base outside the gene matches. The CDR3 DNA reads TGCGCCAGCAGCTTGGTAGCGGGGGGACAAGAGACCCAGTACTTC. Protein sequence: CASSLVAGGQETQYF.

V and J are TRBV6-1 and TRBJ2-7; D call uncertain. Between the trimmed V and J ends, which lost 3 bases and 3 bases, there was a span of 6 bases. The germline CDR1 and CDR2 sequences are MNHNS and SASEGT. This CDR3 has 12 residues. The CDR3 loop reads CASSESSYEQYF. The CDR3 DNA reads TGTGCCAGCAGTGAGTCTAGCTACGAGCAGTACTTC.

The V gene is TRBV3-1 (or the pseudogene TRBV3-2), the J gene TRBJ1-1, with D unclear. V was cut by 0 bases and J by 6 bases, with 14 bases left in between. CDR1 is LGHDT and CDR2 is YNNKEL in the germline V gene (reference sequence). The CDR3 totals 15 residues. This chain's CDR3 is CASSQDWAISSEAFF. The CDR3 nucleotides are TGTGCCAGCAGCCAAGATTGGGCCATTTCCTCTGAAGCTTTCTTT.

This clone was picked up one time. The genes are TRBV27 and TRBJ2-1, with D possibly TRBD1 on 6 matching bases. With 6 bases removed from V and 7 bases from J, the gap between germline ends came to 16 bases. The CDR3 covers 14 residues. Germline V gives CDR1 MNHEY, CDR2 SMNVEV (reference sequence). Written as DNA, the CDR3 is TGTGCCAGCAGACGACAGGCCGCGGGTAATGAGCAGTTCTTC. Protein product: CASRRQAAGNEQFF.

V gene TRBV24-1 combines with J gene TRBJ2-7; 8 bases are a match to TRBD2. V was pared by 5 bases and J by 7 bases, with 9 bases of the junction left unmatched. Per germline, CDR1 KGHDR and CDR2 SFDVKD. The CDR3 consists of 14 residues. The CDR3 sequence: CATSAAGRAEEQYF. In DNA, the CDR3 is TGTGCCACCAGTGCCGCCGGGAGGGCCGAAGAGCAGTACTTC.

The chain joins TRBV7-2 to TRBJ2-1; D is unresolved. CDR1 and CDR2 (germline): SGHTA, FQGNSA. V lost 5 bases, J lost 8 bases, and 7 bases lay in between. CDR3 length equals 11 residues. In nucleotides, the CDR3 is TGTGCCAGCAGCCCCGGTTATGAGCAGTTCTTC. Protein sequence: CASSPGYEQFF.

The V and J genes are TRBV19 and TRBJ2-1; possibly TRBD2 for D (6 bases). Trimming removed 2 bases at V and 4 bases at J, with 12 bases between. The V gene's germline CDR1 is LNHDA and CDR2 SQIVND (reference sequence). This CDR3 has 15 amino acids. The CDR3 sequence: CASSIFPGDYNEQFF. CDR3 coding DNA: TGTGCCAGTAGTATATTTCCGGGAGATTACAATGAGCAGTTCTTC.

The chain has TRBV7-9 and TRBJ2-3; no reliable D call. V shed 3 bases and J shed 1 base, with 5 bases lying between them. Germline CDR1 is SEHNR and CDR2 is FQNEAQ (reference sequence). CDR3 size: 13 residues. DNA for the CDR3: TGTGCCAGCAGCTTGAGCCGCACAGATACGCAGTATTTT. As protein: CASSLSRTDTQYF.

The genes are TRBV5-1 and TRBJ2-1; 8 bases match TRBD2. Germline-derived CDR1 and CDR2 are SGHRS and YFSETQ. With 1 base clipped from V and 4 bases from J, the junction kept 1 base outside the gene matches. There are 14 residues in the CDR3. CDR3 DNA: TGCGCCAGCAGCTTGCCTAGCGGGTACAATGAGCAGTTCTTC. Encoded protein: CASSLPSGYNEQFF.

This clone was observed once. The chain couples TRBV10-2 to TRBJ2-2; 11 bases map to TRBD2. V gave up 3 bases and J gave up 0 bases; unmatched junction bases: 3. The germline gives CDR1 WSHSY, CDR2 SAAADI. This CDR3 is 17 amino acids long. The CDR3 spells CASSDQTSGTNTGELFF. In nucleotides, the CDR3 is TGCGCCAGCAGTGATCAGACTAGCGGGACGAACACCGGGGAGCTGTTTTTT.

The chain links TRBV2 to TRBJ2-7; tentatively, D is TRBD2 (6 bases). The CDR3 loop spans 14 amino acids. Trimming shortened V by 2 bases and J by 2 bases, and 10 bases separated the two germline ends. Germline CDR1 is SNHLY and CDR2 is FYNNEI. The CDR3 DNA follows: TGTGCCAGCAGTGAATCGGACTACACCTACGAGCAGTACTTC. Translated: CASSESDYTYEQYF.

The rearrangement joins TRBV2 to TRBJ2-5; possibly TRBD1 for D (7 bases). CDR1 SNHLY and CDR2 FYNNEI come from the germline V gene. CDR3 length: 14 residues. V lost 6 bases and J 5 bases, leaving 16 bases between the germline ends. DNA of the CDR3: TGTGCCAGCAGCCGACAGGGCGGGGAGGAGACCCAGTACTTC. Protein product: CASSRQGGEETQYF.

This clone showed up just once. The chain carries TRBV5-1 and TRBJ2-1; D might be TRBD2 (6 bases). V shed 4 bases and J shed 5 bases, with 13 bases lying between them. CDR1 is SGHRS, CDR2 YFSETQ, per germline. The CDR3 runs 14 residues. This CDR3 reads CASSPGLFHNEQFF. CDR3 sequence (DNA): TGCGCCAGCAGCCCGGGACTCTTCCACAATGAGCAGTTCTTC.

The CDR3 protein is CASPSQLTPYTDTQYF. The CDR3 DNA follows: TGTGCCAGCCCCTCACAATTAACGCCTTACACAGATACGCAGTATTTT. This chain joins TRBV6-4 and TRBJ2-3; no reliable D call. This CDR3 region has 16 residues. Germline V gene sequence: CDR1 MRHNA, CDR2 SNTAGT. V was trimmed by 8 bases and J by 2 bases, leaving 20 bases between them.

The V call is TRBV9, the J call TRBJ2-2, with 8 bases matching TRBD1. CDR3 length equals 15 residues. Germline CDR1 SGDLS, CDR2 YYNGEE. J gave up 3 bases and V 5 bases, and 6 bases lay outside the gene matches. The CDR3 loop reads CASRKTGVDTGELFF. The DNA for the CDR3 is TGTGCCAGCAGGAAGACAGGGGTGGACACCGGGGAGCTGTTTTTT.

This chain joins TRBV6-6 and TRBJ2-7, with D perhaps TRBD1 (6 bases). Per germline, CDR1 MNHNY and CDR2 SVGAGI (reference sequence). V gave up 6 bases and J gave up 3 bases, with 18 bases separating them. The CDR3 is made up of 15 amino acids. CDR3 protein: CASRPRGQGNYEQYF. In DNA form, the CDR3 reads TGTGCCAGCAGGCCCAGGGGACAAGGAAACTACGAGCAGTACTTC.